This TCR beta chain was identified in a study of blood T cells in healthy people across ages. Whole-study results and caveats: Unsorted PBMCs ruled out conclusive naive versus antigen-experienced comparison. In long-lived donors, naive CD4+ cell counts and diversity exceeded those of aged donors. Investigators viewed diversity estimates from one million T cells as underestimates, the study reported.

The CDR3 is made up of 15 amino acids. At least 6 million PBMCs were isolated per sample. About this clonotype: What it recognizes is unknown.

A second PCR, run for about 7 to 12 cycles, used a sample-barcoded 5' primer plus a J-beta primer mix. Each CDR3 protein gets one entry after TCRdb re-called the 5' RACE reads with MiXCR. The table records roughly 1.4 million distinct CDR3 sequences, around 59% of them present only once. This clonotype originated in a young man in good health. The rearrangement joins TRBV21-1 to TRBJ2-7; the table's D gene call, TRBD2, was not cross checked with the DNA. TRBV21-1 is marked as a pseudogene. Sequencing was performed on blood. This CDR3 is CASSKVPAGEYEQYF. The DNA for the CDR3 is TGTGCCAGCAGCAAAGTCCCAGCGGGAGAGTACGAGCAGTACTTC.